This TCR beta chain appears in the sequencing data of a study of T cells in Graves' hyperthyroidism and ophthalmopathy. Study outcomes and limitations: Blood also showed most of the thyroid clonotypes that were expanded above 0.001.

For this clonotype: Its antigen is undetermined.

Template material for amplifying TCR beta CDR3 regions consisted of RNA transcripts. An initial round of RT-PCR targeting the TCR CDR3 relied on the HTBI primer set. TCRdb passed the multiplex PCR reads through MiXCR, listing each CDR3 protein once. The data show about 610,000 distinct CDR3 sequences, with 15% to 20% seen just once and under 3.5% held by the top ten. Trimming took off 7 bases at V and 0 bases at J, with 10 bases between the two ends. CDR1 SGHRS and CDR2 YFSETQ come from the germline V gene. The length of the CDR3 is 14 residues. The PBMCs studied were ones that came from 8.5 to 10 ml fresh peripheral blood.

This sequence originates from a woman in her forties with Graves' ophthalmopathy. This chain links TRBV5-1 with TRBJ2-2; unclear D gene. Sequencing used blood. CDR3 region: CASQETSNTGELFF. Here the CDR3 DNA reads TGCGCCAGCCAAGAAACGTCGAACACCGGGGAGCTGTTTTTT.